This passage covers 15 T cell receptor beta chains from one sample sequenced in a study of blood T cell repertoires in COVID-19. Repertoires were generated with immunoSEQ multiplex PCR, while TCRdb's copy carries only in-frame clones and drops some. The data contain hundreds of thousands of clones, around nine tenths of them singletons. The sequenced material came from peripheral blood. The receptor source for this set is a woman under 40 with COVID-19, enrolled during active disease.

The chain joins TRBV5-8 to TRBJ1-1; TRBD1 is a possible D gene (5 bases). The V end was cut by 6 bases, the J end by 1 base, with 16 bases between. CDR1 is SGHTS and CDR2 is YDEGEE in the germline V gene. The CDR3 totals 15 residues. The CDR3 nucleotides are TGTGCCAGCATCCCCCGGGGGTTGGGGAACACTGAAGCTTTCTTT. Its translation: CASIPRGLGNTEAFF. The full variable domain, completed using reference TRBV5-8 and TRBJ1-1, is EAGVTQSPTHLIKTRGQQATLRCSPISGHTSVYWYQQALGLGLQFLLWYDEGEERNRGNFPPRFSGRQFPNYSSELNVNALELEDSALYLCASIPRGLGNTEAFFGQGTRLTVV.

The V gene is TRBV7-7, the J gene TRBJ2-3, with 7 bases lining up with TRBD2. The CDR3 loop spans 15 amino acids. The trim removed 0 bases at V and 2 bases at J, leaving 2 bases unmatched. Germline assignment: CDR1 SSHAT and CDR2 FNYEAQ (reference sequence). CDR3 coding DNA: TGTGCCAGCAGCTTAGCGGGGGGGGACACAGATACGCAGTATTTT. It translates to CASSLAGGDTDTQYF. Full variable domain (missing parts from reference TRBV7-7 and TRBJ2-3): GAGVSQSPRYKVTKRGQDVTLRCDPISSHATLYWYQQALGQGPEFLTYFNYEAQPDKSGLPSDRFSAERPEGSISTLTIQRTEQRDSAMYRCASSLAGGDTDTQYFGPGTRLTVL.

This clone was seen only a few times. V is TRBV18 and J is TRBJ1-1; TRBD1 is a possible D gene (5 bases). CDR1 is KGHSH and CDR2 is LQKENI in the germline V gene. The CDR3 runs 14 residues. The germline V and J ends were trimmed by 3 bases and 6 bases, with 14 bases remaining between them. CDR3 amino acids: CASSPRTREAEAFF. As DNA, the CDR3 is TGTGCCAGCTCACCTAGGACAAGGGAGGCTGAAGCTTTCTTT.

The CDR3 sequence is CASSLGRASYEQYF. The CDR3 DNA sequence: TGTGCCAGCAGCTTAGGCAGGGCTTCCTACGAGCAGTACTTC. This chain connects TRBV7-6 to TRBJ2-7, with D tentatively TRBD1 (5 bases). Germline CDR1 SGHVS, CDR2 FNYEAQ. The CDR3 totals 14 residues. V shed 1 base and J shed 1 base, with 8 bases lying between them.

V usage is TRBV30 and J usage is TRBJ1-2; D remains ambiguous. Trimming took off 2 bases at V and 8 bases at J, with 12 bases between the two ends. The CDR3 runs 12 residues. Germline assignment: CDR1 GTSNPN and CDR2 SVGIG (reference sequence). Here the CDR3 DNA reads TGTGCCTGGAGTTCTACCTCGGGGGGCTACACCTTC. Encoded protein: CAWSSTSGGYTF.

This rearrangement joins TRBV24-1 to TRBJ1-6, with TRBD1 identical over 7 bases. Germline V gene data show CDR1 as KGHDR and CDR2 as SFDVKD. This CDR3 is 12 amino acids long. V lost 11 bases, J lost 7 bases, and 4 bases stayed unmatched. Here the CDR3 reads CAKGQFNSPLHF. The CDR3 DNA sequence: TGTGCCAAGGGACAGTTCAATTCACCCCTCCACTTT.

The CDR3 nucleotides are TGTGCCAAAAACGGGACAGGGCACTCACCCCTCCACTTT. Encoded protein: CAKNGTGHSPLHF. The V call is TRBV19, the J call TRBJ1-6; TRBD1 agrees at 9 bases. The V segment lost 10 bases and the J segment 10 bases; nucleotides outside the gene matches: 8. CDR1 and CDR2 from the germline V gene are LNHDA and SQIVND (reference sequence). The CDR3 is 13 amino acids.

The chain combines TRBV11-2 with TRBJ1-1; 8 bases line up with TRBD1. CDR1 is SGHAT and CDR2 is FQNNGV in the germline V gene. With V trimmed by 5 bases and J by 11 bases, 10 bases remained unmatched. This CDR3 is built from 13 residues. The CDR3 sequence: CASSPGTGRAAFF. The CDR3 nucleotides read TGTGCCAGCAGCCCCGGGACAGGTCGCGCTGCTTTCTTT.

This clone has just one count. The gene calls are TRBV2 and TRBJ1-4; unclear D gene. CDR1 and CDR2 (germline): SNHLY, FYNNEI. The germline V and J ends were trimmed by 5 bases and 5 bases, with 9 bases remaining between them. The CDR3 spans 13 residues. The CDR3 sequence is CASSFQENEKLFF. Written as DNA, the CDR3 is TGTGCCAGCAGTTTCCAGGAAAATGAAAAACTGTTTTTT.

The chain recombines TRBV30 with TRBJ1-5, with D possibly TRBD1 on 5 matching bases. Germline loops: CDR1 GTSNPN, CDR2 SVGIG (reference sequence). This CDR3 comprises 14 residues. The germline V and J ends were trimmed by 3 bases and 1 base, with 10 bases remaining between them. The CDR3 loop is CAWRSRQSNQPQHF. As DNA, the CDR3 is TGTGCCTGGAGGTCTCGACAGAGCAATCAGCCCCAGCATTTT.

V usage is TRBV19 and J usage is TRBJ1-2, with a possible D match to TRBD1 (5 bases). This CDR3 region has 14 residues. V lost 10 bases and J lost 8, with 23 bases in between. Germline-derived CDR1 and CDR2 are LNHDA and SQIVND (reference sequence). The DNA for the CDR3 is TGTGCCATCCAGGACGGACACAATCTATGGGGCTACACCTTC. Its protein product is CAIQDGHNLWGYTF.

The CDR3 here is CASSLLKSRDEQYF. The CDR3 bases are TGTGCCAGTAGTTTACTAAAATCGCGCGACGAGCAGTACTTC. J is TRBJ2-7 and V is TRBV19, with D unresolved. V lost 5 bases, J lost 5 bases, and 16 bases lay in between. There are 14 residues in the CDR3. Germline values: CDR1 LNHDA, CDR2 SQIVND (reference sequence). Based on the CDR3 plus reference TRBV19 and TRBJ2-7, the full variable domain is DGGITQSPKYLFRKEGQNVTLSCEQNLNHDAMYWYRQDPGQGLRLIYYSQIVNDFQKGDIAEGYSVSREKKESFPLTVTSAQKNPTAFYLCASSLLKSRDEQYFGPGTRLTVT.

The chain combines TRBV19 with TRBJ2-2; 7 positions agree with TRBD1. Unmatched junction bases numbered 7, after V lost 7 bases and J lost 2 bases. There are 15 residues in the CDR3. Germline CDR1 and CDR2: LNHDA and SQIVND (reference sequence). CDR3 region: CASIPDRRNTGELFF. The CDR3 coding sequence is TGTGCCAGTATCCCGGACAGGAGAAACACCGGGGAGCTGTTTTTT.

Comment on this clone: Other nucleotide sequences from this sample produce the same CDR3. CDR3 sequence (DNA): TGCGCCAGCAGCTTGGATGGGCGGGGATACAATGAGCAGTTCTTC. Residues: CASSLDGRGYNEQFF. This chain connects TRBV5-1 to TRBJ2-1; tentatively, D is TRBD2 (6 bases). Germline values: CDR1 SGHRS, CDR2 YFSETQ. This CDR3 is 15 amino acids long. Between the trimmed V and J ends, which lost 0 bases and 4 bases, there was a span of 11 bases.

The rearrangement uses TRBV19 and TRBJ1-4; 8 positions agree with TRBD1. CDR1 is LNHDA and CDR2 is SQIVND in the germline V gene (reference sequence). With 5 bases clipped from V and 4 bases from J, the junction kept 6 bases outside the gene matches. The CDR3 totals 15 residues. CDR3 amino acids: CASSFPTGDNEKLFF. DNA of the CDR3: TGTGCCAGTAGTTTTCCGACAGGGGATAATGAAAAACTGTTTTTT.